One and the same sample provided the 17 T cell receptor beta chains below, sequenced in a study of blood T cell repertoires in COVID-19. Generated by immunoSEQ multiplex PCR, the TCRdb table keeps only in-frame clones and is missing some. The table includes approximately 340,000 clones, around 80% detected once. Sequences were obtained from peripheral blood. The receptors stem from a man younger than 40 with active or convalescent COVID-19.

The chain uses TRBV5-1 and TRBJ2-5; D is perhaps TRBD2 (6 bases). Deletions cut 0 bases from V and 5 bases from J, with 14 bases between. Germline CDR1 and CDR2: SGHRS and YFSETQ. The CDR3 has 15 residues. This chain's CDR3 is CASSLEASAGETQYF. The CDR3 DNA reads TGCGCCAGCAGCTTGGAGGCTAGCGCAGGGGAGACCCAGTACTTC.

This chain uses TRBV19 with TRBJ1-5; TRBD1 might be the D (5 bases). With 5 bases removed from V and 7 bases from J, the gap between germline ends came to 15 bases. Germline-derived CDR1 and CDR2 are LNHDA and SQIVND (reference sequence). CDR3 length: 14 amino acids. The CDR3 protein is CASSPRRGRQPQHF. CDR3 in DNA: TGTGCCAGTAGTCCCAGGAGGGGACGGCAGCCCCAGCATTTT.

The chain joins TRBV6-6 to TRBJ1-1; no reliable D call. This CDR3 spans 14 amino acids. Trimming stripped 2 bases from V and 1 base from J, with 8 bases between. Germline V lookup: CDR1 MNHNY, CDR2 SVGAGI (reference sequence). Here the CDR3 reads CASSYAQTNTEAFF. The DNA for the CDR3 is TGTGCCAGCAGTTACGCACAGACGAACACTGAAGCTTTCTTT.

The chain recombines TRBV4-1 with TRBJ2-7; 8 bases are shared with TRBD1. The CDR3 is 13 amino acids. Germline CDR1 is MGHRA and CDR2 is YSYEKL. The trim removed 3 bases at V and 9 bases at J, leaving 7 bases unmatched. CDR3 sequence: CASSHRTGRGQYF. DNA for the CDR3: TGCGCCAGCAGCCACCGGACAGGGCGGGGGCAGTACTTC.

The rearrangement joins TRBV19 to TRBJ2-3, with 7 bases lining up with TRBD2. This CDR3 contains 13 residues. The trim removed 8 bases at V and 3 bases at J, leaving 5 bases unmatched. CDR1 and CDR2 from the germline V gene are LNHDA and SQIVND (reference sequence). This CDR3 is CASRGRGTDTQYF. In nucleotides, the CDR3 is TGTGCCAGTCGCGGGAGAGGGACAGATACGCAGTATTTT.

The CDR3 nucleotides read TGTGCCAGCAGCTTAGCCCCGACAGGGGCCCTAGCTTTCTTT. Amino acids: CASSLAPTGALAFF. This chain joins TRBV7-6 and TRBJ1-1; 8 bases align to TRBD1. V gave up 0 bases and J gave up 10 bases; unmatched junction bases: 7. Germline V CDR1 and CDR2: SGHVS, FNYEAQ. The CDR3 contains 14 residues.

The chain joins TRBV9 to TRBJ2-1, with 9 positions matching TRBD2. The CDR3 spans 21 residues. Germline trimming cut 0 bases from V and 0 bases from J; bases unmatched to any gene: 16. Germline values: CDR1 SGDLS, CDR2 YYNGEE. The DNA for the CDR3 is TGTGCCAGCAGCGTAGGTTTATGGCTAGCGGGATCCTCCTCCTCCTACAATGAGCAGTTCTTC. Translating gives CASSVGLWLAGSSSSYNEQFF.

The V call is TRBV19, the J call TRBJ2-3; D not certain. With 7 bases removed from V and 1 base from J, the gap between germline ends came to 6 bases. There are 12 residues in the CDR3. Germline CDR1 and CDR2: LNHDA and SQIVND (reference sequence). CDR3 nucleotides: TGTGCCAGTACAGTTGGCACAGATACGCAGTATTTT. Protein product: CASTVGTDTQYF.

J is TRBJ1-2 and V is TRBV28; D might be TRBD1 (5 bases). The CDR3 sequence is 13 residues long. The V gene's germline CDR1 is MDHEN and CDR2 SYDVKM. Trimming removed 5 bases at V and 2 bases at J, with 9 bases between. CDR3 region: CASSKGRNYGYTF. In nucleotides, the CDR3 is TGTGCCAGCAGTAAGGGGCGGAACTATGGCTACACCTTC.

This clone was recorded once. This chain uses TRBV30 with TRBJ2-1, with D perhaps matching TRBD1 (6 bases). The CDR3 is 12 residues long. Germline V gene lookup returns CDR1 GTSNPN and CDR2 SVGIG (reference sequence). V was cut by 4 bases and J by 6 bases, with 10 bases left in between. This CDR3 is CAWTDSSNEQFF. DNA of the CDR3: TGTGCCTGGACGGACAGTTCCAATGAGCAGTTCTTC.

CDR3 sequence (DNA): TGTGCCAGTAGCAGCGGACGGTATTTTACTCTGAACACTGAAGCTTTCTTT. Encoded protein: CASSSGRYFTLNTEAFF. The V and J genes are TRBV19 and TRBJ1-1; D not certain. The CDR3 sequence is 17 residues long. CDR1 is LNHDA and CDR2 is SQIVND in the germline V gene (reference sequence). V lost 6 bases and J lost 0, with 20 bases in between.

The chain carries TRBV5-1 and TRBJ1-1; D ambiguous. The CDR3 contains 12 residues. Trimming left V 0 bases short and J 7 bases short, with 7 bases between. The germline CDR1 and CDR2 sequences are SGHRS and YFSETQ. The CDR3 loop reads CASSLVGIEAFF. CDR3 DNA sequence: TGCGCCAGCAGCTTGGTCGGGATTGAAGCTTTCTTT.

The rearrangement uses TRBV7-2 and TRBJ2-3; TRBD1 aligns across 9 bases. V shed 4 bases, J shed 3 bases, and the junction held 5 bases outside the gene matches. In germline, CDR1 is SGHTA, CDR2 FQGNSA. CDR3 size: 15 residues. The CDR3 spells CASSSDRGATDTQYF. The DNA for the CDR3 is TGTGCCAGCAGCTCGGACAGGGGAGCTACAGATACGCAGTATTTT.

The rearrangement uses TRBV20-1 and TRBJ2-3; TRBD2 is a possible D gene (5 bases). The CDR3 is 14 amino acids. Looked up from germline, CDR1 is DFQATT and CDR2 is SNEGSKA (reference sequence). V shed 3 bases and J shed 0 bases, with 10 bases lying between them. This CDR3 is CSASFRGSTDTQYF. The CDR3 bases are TGCAGTGCTAGTTTCCGGGGAAGCACAGATACGCAGTATTTT.

CDR3 sequence: CASSVVGSERETQYF. CDR3 bases: TGTGCCAGCAGCGTAGTGGGTAGCGAGAGGGAGACCCAGTACTTC. The V and J genes are TRBV9 and TRBJ2-5, with a possible D match to TRBD2 (5 bases). CDR1 is SGDLS, CDR2 YYNGEE, per germline. This CDR3 contains 15 residues. The V gene lost 0 bases and the J gene lost 5 bases, with 14 bases spanning the gap. Complete variable domain (other parts from reference TRBV9 and TRBJ2-5): DSGVTQTPKHLITATGQRVTLRCSPRSGDLSVYWYQQSLDQGLQFLIQYYNGEERAKGNILERFSAQQFPDLHSELNLSSLELGDSALYFCASSVVGSERETQYFGPGTRLLVL.

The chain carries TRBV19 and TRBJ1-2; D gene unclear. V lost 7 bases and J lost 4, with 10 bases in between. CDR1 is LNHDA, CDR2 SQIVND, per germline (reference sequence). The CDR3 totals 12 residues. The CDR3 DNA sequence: TGTGCCAGTACTGGTCACTCCTATGGCTACACCTTC. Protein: CASTGHSYGYTF.

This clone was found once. DNA for the CDR3: TGTGCCAGCAGTGATTCTAGCGGGAGGAACGAGCAGTACTTC. It translates to CASSDSSGRNEQYF. This chain connects TRBV2 to TRBJ2-7; 11 nucleotides align to TRBD2. This CDR3 region has 14 residues. Trimming took 3 bases from V and 5 from J; bases not matched to a gene: 3. Per germline, CDR1 SNHLY and CDR2 FYNNEI.